The 16 T cell receptor beta chains reported below all come from one sample, sequenced in a study of cytomegalovirus exposure and HLA in healthy donors. The PCR used 60 Vbeta and 13 Jbeta primers. Sequencing used immunoSEQ multiplex PCR; TCRdb keeps in-frame clones, though not all of them. Of 100,000 to 150,000 clones detected, about 84% appear once; the ten largest clones hold under 4.5%. Sequenced: PBMCs. These receptors all come from a man younger than 30 in good health and CMV-seropositive.

Details on this clone: The germline gene is not matched at one end of the junction; a read error may be the cause. The V gene is TRBV7-7, the J gene TRBJ2-1; 13 bases are shared with TRBD2. Germline V gene lookup returns CDR1 SSHAT and CDR2 FNYEAQ (reference sequence). CDR3 size: 15 residues. CDR3: CASSLGLAGDVEQFF. The DNA of the CDR3 is TGTGCTAGCAGCCTAGGACTAGCGGGAGACGTCGAGCAGTTCTTC.

Here the CDR3 reads CASSLSTGAGNTIYF. DNA of the CDR3: TGTGCCAGCAGCTTATCCACGGGAGCCGGAAACACCATATATTTT. V usage is TRBV7-2 and J usage is TRBJ1-3; D ambiguous. Germline CDR1 and CDR2: SGHTA and FQGNSA. CDR3 length: 15 amino acids. V lost 2 bases and J 4 bases, leaving 12 bases between the germline ends.

The genes are TRBV4-1 and TRBJ1-6; D possibly corresponds to TRBD1 (6 bases). From germline, CDR1 is MGHRA and CDR2 YSYEKL. Trimming left V 3 bases short and J 10 bases short, with 13 bases between. The CDR3 runs 14 residues. The CDR3 is CASSHVQGNSPLHF. CDR3 sequence (DNA): TGCGCCAGCAGCCACGTACAGGGAAACTCACCCCTCCACTTT.

J is TRBJ1-1 and V is TRBV18, with D unresolved. Trimming cost V 3 bases and J 5 bases, with 19 bases left between them. CDR3 length: 16 amino acids. The V gene's germline CDR1 is KGHSH and CDR2 LQKENI. The CDR3 bases are TGTGCCAGCTCACCCAATCGAGGAAATACGCCAACTGAAGCTTTCTTT. This gives the protein CASSPNRGNTPTEAFF.

The gene calls are TRBV6-1 and TRBJ1-1; 7 positions agree with TRBD1. V shed 6 bases, J shed 5 bases, and the junction held 12 bases outside the gene matches. The CDR3 length is 15 residues. Per germline, CDR1 MNHNS and CDR2 SASEGT. CDR3 DNA sequence: TGTGCCAGCAGCAATAACAGGGGCCAAAGAACTGAAGCTTTCTTT. It translates to CASSNNRGQRTEAFF.

The chain employs TRBV2 and TRBJ2-1, with 11 bases that match TRBD2. Looked up from germline, CDR1 is SNHLY and CDR2 is FYNNEI. The CDR3 contains 15 residues. V lost 6 bases and J lost 7; bases outside the gene matches: 8. The CDR3 sequence: CASRAGTSGSNEQFF. The CDR3 DNA reads as TGTGCCAGCAGGGCCGGGACTAGCGGTAGTAATGAGCAGTTCTTC.

As concerns this clone: The DNA is left out, because the CDR3 cannot be placed on it with certainty; the CDR3 is given as TCRdb lists it. CDR3 residues: CASSKVVGQGSGNEQFF. V gene TRBV21-1 combines with J gene TRBJ2-1; no check of the table's D call, TRBD1, against the DNA was made. TRBV21-1 represents a pseudogene. The CDR3 is 17 amino acids in total, end residues counted.

J is TRBJ1-5 and V is TRBV30, with D possibly being TRBD1 (5 bases). V was shortened by 0 bases and J by 2 bases, with 14 bases between the two germline ends. Germline CDR1 reads GTSNPN; CDR2 reads SVGIG (reference sequence). The CDR3 has 16 residues. The CDR3 spells CAWSVRGVLGNQPQHF. In DNA, the CDR3 is TGTGCCTGGAGTGTAAGGGGTGTGTTGGGCAATCAGCCCCAGCATTTT.

Turning to this clone: Different DNA sequences within this sample yield the same CDR3. The V and J genes are TRBV7-2 and TRBJ1-1; D gene ambiguous. In germline, CDR1 is SGHTA, CDR2 FQGNSA. The ends were cut back, 1 base at V and 2 bases at J, with 5 bases in the middle. CDR3 length: 13 residues. The CDR3 coding sequence is TGTGCCAGCAGCTTAGACAGAAACACTGAAGCTTTCTTT. Translated: CASSLDRNTEAFF.

The rearrangement links TRBV6-1 to TRBJ1-1; 7 positions match TRBD1. Germline loops: CDR1 MNHNS, CDR2 SASEGT. CDR3 size: 14 residues. V was pared by 6 bases and J by 0 bases, with 4 bases of the junction left unmatched. CDR3 sequence: CASSAGQVNTEAFF. CDR3 DNA: TGTGCCAGCAGCGCTGGACAGGTGAACACTGAAGCTTTCTTT.

The V and J genes are TRBV5-4 and TRBJ2-5, with D hard to call. From germline, CDR1 is SGHNT and CDR2 YYREEE (reference sequence). Trimming stripped 2 bases from V and 3 bases from J, with 11 bases between. This CDR3 region has 14 residues. This chain's CDR3 is CASSFWQVKETQYF. Here the CDR3 DNA reads TGTGCCAGCAGCTTTTGGCAGGTGAAAGAGACCCAGTACTTC.

This CDR3 reads CASSSTGSNYGYTF. For the CDR3, the DNA is TGTGCCAGTAGTAGTACAGGATCTAACTATGGCTACACCTTC. The rearrangement uses TRBV19 and TRBJ1-2; D is perhaps TRBD1 (5 bases). The CDR3 length is 14 residues. Germline CDR1 is LNHDA and CDR2 is SQIVND (reference sequence). V was shortened by 4 bases and J by 0 bases, with 9 bases between the two germline ends.

The chain couples TRBV7-2 to TRBJ2-7; tentative D call: TRBD2 (6 bases). Deletions cut 5 bases from V and 5 bases from J, with 19 bases between. The CDR3 sequence is 15 residues long. Germline CDR1 SGHTA, CDR2 FQGNSA. In DNA form, the CDR3 reads TGTGCCAGCAGCCTCTACGGGGGACGGAATAACGAGCAGTACTTC. It codes for CASSLYGGRNNEQYF.

This clone was recorded only once. The same CDR3 arises from other DNA sequences in this sample as well. This chain links TRBV7-2 with TRBJ1-1; 10 bases are shared with TRBD1. Germline trimming cut 5 bases from V and 0 bases from J; bases unmatched to any gene: 3. From germline, CDR1 is SGHTA and CDR2 FQGNSA. The CDR3 totals 15 residues. CDR3 region: CASSTGQGVNTEAFF. CDR3 DNA sequence: TGTGCCAGCAGCACCGGACAGGGGGTGAACACTGAAGCTTTCTTT.

The chain is built from TRBV4-1 and TRBJ2-7; a weak D match, TRBD2 (6 bases). The CDR3 loop spans 15 amino acids. V was trimmed by 3 bases and J by 3 bases, leaving 15 bases between them. Per the germline V gene, CDR1 is MGHRA and CDR2 is YSYEKL. The CDR3 region is CASSHRTPGGYEQYF. DNA for the CDR3: TGCGCCAGCAGCCATAGGACACCCGGGGGCTACGAGCAGTACTTC.

The sample holds a few counts of this clone. CDR3 bases: TGTGCCAGCTCACCACGCGGGGGAAACGACGAGACCCAGTACTTC. Translating it yields CASSPRGGNDETQYF. The J gene is TRBJ2-5, the V gene TRBV18; 7 bases align to TRBD2. The germline gives CDR1 KGHSH, CDR2 LQKENI. CDR3 length: 15 residues. V was clipped by 1 base and J by 5 bases; unmatched bases: 7.